This TCR beta chain was captured by sequencing in a study of beta chain features in type 1 diabetes. The study's findings and limits: Type 1 diabetes patients had TCRB CDR3s that were shorter (moderately but significantly so) in all four CD4+ subsets.

Sorting with CD45RO/CCR7/CD25/CD127/CD95/CD27 yielded naive, central memory, regulatory and stem-like memory CD4+ cells. CDR1 SGHNT and CDR2 YYREEE come from the germline V gene (reference sequence). This CDR3 has 15 residues. Trimming stripped 4 bases from V and 2 bases from J, with 15 bases between. Points on this clone: Its cognate antigen is unknown.

Isolated RNA was reverse transcribed in full, so expressed TCRB transcripts were sequenced. TCRdb's table, derived via immunoSEQ multiplex PCR, lists solely in-frame clones and lacks some. The data show about 68,000 clones, approximately 47% seen once. This clonotype was obtained from a man aged 25 to 45 with type 1 diabetes. The gene calls are TRBV5-4 and TRBJ2-5; TRBD1 might be the D (6 bases). Sequencing was done on a sample of central memory CD4+ T cells from blood. CDR3 sequence reads: CASSVTGSWQETQYF. Written as DNA, the CDR3 is TGTGCCAGCAGCGTCACAGGGTCGTGGCAAGAGACCCAGTACTTC.